The present TCR beta chain was sequenced within a study of tumor and adjacent non-tumor tissue in lung cancer. Study-level points and caveats: Normal lung showed higher cumulative top 100 clone frequency than tumor.

V was shortened by 3 bases and J by 12 bases, with 16 bases between the two germline ends. The CDR3 length is 13 residues. Germline V lookup: CDR1 SGHAT, CDR2 FQNNGV. The template was RNA from unsorted bulk tissue. A word on this clonotype: The target antigen is unknown.

Three rounds of nested PCR, following a modified ARM-PCR protocol, produced the TCRbeta library. TCRdb re-derived calls from the multiplex PCR reads in MiXCR, one entry per CDR3 protein. The sample consists of 60,000 to 85,000 distinct CDR3 sequences, 60% to 80% of them appearing once. The sample comprised lung tumor tissue. The receptor was isolated from a woman in her 50s with non-small cell lung cancer. This chain uses TRBV11-2 with TRBJ2-3; unclear D gene. Here the CDR3 DNA reads TGTGCCAGCAGCTTTACCCAACAAGATATACAGTATTTT. This codes for CASSFTQQDIQYF.